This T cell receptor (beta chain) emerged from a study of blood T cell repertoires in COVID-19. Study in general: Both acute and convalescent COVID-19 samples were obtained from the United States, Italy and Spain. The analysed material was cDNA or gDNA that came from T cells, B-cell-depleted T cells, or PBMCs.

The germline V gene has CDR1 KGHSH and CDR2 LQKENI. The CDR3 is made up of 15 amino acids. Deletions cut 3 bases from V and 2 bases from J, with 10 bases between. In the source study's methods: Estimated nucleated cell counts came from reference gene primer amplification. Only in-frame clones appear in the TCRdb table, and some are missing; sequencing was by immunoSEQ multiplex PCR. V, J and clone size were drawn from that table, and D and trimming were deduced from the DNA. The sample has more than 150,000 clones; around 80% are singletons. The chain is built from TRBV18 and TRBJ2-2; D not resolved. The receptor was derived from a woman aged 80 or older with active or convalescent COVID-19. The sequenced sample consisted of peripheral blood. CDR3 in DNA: TGTGCCAGCTCACCCTACTCAATAAACACCGGGGAGCTGTTTTTT. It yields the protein CASSPYSINTGELFF. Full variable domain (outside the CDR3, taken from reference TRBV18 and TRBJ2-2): NAGVMQNPRHLVRRRGQEARLRCSPMKGHSHVYWYRQLPEEGLKFMVYLQKENIIDESGMPKERFSAEFPKEGPSILRIQQVVRGDSAAYFCASSPYSINTGELFFGEGSRLTVL.